In this sample, the clone carrying this T cell receptor beta chain turned up many times. Researchers took RNA transcripts and amplified the TCR beta CDR3 regions from them. With the HTBI primer set, the TCR CDR3 went through a first round of RT-PCR. MiXCR was run by TCRdb on the multiplex PCR reads, yielding one entry per CDR3 protein. The sample shows 300,000 to 350,000 distinct CDR3 sequences, 21% of them seen only once. Germline CDR1 reads SGHRS; CDR2 reads YFSETQ. The CDR3 length is 15 residues. V shed 4 bases, J shed 3 bases, and the junction held 9 bases outside the gene matches. These data originate in a study of T cells in Graves' hyperthyroidism and ophthalmopathy. Orbital computed tomography and thyroid ultrasound, together with serum TRAb and thyroxine and clinical symptoms, were used for diagnoses.

Material: blood. This sequence was found in a woman in her forties or fifties with Graves' hyperthyroidism. This chain uses TRBV5-1 with TRBJ2-7, with 8 bases that match TRBD2. CDR3 DNA sequence: TGCGCCAGCAGCCGGACGGGGGGGCCGATCTACGAGCAGTACTTC. The encoded protein is CASSRTGGPIYEQYF. Full variable domain (rest looked up from reference TRBV5-1 and TRBJ2-7): KAGVTQTPRYLIKTRGQQVTLSCSPISGHRSVSWYQQTPGQGLQFLFEYFSETQRNKGNFPGRFSGRQFSNSRSEMNVSTLELGDSALYLCASSRTGGPIYEQYFGPGTRLTVT.